Detailed here is one T cell receptor (beta chain). The source of the sample is a study of blood T cell repertoires in COVID-19. V lost 3 bases and J lost 6; bases outside the gene matches: 11. Germline V gives CDR1 SGDLS, CDR2 YYNGEE. The CDR3 loop spans 18 amino acids. The repertoire was sequenced with immunoSEQ multiplex PCR; TCRdb's copy has only in-frame clones and lacks some. Of roughly 66,000 clones in the sample, about 90% were seen once. The rearrangement links TRBV9 to TRBJ2-2, with 13 nucleotides matching TRBD2. This TCR was recovered from a human donor in a cohort sampled during active COVID-19. Sequences were obtained from peripheral blood. DNA for the CDR3: TGTGCCAGCAGCGACACTACTAGCGGGGGGGAACACGCCGGGGAGCTGTTTTTT. Translation gives CASSDTTSGGEHAGELFF.